Below are 31 T cell receptor beta chains sequenced from a single sample in a study of shared clonotypes between healthy human individuals. Assay: immunoSEQ multiplex PCR; the TCRdb copy retains only in-frame clones and omits some. The table lists some 2.3 million clones, 93% of them singletons. Material: naive CD4+ T cells from PBMCs. Specified subset: CD45RA+ positively selected. These receptors were obtained from a man between 18 and 29 years old in good health. Some clones in this sample may be carry-over from other donors' samples.

The chain has TRBV28 and TRBJ1-4, with D possibly being TRBD1 (5 bases). The V end was cut by 7 bases, the J end by 8 bases, with 17 bases between. Germline values: CDR1 MDHEN, CDR2 SYDVKM. CDR3 length: 14 residues. The DNA of the CDR3 is TGTGCCAGCACCAAAACCAGGGTTAGGGAAAAACTGTTTTTT. It codes for CASTKTRVREKLFF.

This clone was seen just once. The V gene is TRBV30, the J gene TRBJ1-3, with 7 bases lining up with TRBD1. V lost 0 bases, J lost 8 bases, and 7 bases stayed unmatched. The CDR3 covers 14 residues. Germline V gene sequence: CDR1 GTSNPN, CDR2 SVGIG (reference sequence). CDR3 region: CAWSVLHRGHTIYF. The DNA for the CDR3 is TGTGCCTGGAGTGTACTACACAGGGGACACACCATATATTTT.

The chain recombines TRBV4-1 with TRBJ2-4; 9 bases map to TRBD2. V gave up 4 bases and J gave up 4 bases; unmatched junction bases: 8. CDR1 and CDR2 from the germline V gene are MGHRA and YSYEKL. The CDR3 loop spans 16 amino acids. The CDR3 sequence is CASSPGLARTKNIQYF. Here the CDR3 DNA reads TGCGCCAGCAGCCCGGGACTAGCACGGACGAAAAACATTCAGTACTTC.

V is TRBV18 and J is TRBJ2-1, with 7 bases aligning to TRBD2. V trimming: 6 bases; J trimming: 4 bases; junction bases outside the gene matches: 9. The V gene's germline CDR1 is KGHSH and CDR2 LQKENI. This CDR3 has 15 residues. The CDR3 reads CASSSPSGAYNEQFF. CDR3 sequence (DNA): TGTGCCAGCTCTTCGCCTAGCGGAGCTTACAATGAGCAGTTCTTC.

This clone was recorded only once. The genes are TRBV27 and TRBJ2-7; 10 bases are a match to TRBD1. With V trimmed by 5 bases and J by 1 base, 14 bases remained unmatched. There are 18 residues in the CDR3. The germline CDR1 and CDR2 sequences are MNHEY and SMNVEV (reference sequence). CDR3 bases: TGTGCCAGCAGTGCAACCGGGACAGGGGATTTGAGGTCCTACGAGCAGTACTTC. As protein: CASSATGTGDLRSYEQYF.

The V call is TRBV5-1, the J call TRBJ2-6; tentative D call: TRBD2 (7 bases). The CDR3 consists of 16 residues. Germline V lookup: CDR1 SGHRS, CDR2 YFSETQ. Trimming took 6 bases from V and 0 from J, leaving 13 bases between them. CDR3 sequence: CASNPGGSSGANVLTF. For the CDR3, the DNA is TGCGCCAGCAACCCGGGGGGCAGCTCTGGGGCCAACGTCCTGACTTTC.

In the case of this clone: At the DNA level, this CDR3 is encoded by other sequences in the same sample as well. This sequence joins TRBV5-1 and TRBJ2-3; D remains unclear. There are 13 residues in the CDR3. V lost 2 bases and J lost 0, with 4 bases in between. Germline V gives CDR1 SGHRS, CDR2 YFSETQ. The DNA for the CDR3 is TGCGCCAGCAGCTTACGGAGCACAGATACGCAGTATTTT. This gives the protein CASSLRSTDTQYF. Full variable domain (rest looked up from reference TRBV5-1 and TRBJ2-3): KAGVTQTPRYLIKTRGQQVTLSCSPISGHRSVSWYQQTPGQGLQFLFEYFSETQRNKGNFPGRFSGRQFSNSRSEMNVSTLELGDSALYLCASSLRSTDTQYFGPGTRLTVL.

The gene calls are TRBV18 and TRBJ2-7, with D perhaps matching TRBD2 (5 bases). The CDR3 contains 15 residues. Germline V gene lookup returns CDR1 KGHSH and CDR2 LQKENI. V lost 3 bases, J lost 5 bases, and 17 bases lay in between. The CDR3 here is CASSPPSVGSDEQYF. CDR3 nucleotides: TGTGCCAGCTCACCTCCCTCGGTGGGGAGCGACGAGCAGTACTTC.

With regard to this clone: At the DNA level, this CDR3 is encoded by other sequences in the same sample as well. The chain recombines TRBV28 with TRBJ1-1; D is possibly TRBD1 (6 bases). The germline V gene encodes CDR1 MDHEN and CDR2 SYDVKM. The CDR3 is 15 residues long. V was trimmed by 3 bases and J by 3 bases, leaving 14 bases between them. This CDR3 is CASSFNRVGDTEAFF. CDR3 in DNA: TGTGCCAGCAGTTTCAACAGGGTTGGAGACACTGAAGCTTTCTTT. The entire variable domain, with the rest obtained from reference TRBV28 and TRBJ1-1, is as follows: DVKVTQSSRYLVKRTGEKVFLECVQDMDHENMFWYRQDPGLGLRLIYFSYDVKMKEKGDIPEGYSVSREKKERFSLILESASTNQTSMYLCASSFNRVGDTEAFFGQGTRLTVV.

The chain employs TRBV28 and TRBJ2-2; D is possibly TRBD2 (5 bases). Germline values: CDR1 MDHEN, CDR2 SYDVKM. This CDR3 has 14 residues. Trimming removed 2 bases from V and 6 bases from J, with 10 bases in between. The CDR3 region is CASSLSLASGELFF. The CDR3 coding sequence is TGTGCCAGCAGTTTAAGTCTAGCATCCGGGGAGCTGTTTTTT. Looking up the rest from reference TRBV28 and TRBJ2-2 gives the full variable domain: DVKVTQSSRYLVKRTGEKVFLECVQDMDHENMFWYRQDPGLGLRLIYFSYDVKMKEKGDIPEGYSVSREKKERFSLILESASTNQTSMYLCASSLSLASGELFFGEGSRLTVL.

About this clone: Other DNA sequences within the sample encode an identical CDR3. The chain recombines TRBV7-3 with TRBJ2-3; a weak D match, TRBD2 (6 bases). Germline CDR1 and CDR2: SGHTA and FQGTGA. V dropped 3 bases and J dropped 6 bases, with 13 bases sitting between them. The CDR3 sequence is 14 residues long. For the CDR3, the DNA is TGTGCCAGCAGCTTGGGGACGGGGGTGGATACGCAGTATTTT. It codes for CASSLGTGVDTQYF.

This chain links TRBV7-9 with TRBJ1-1; the D gene is possibly TRBD1 (6 bases). Germline V gives CDR1 SEHNR, CDR2 FQNEAQ (reference sequence). V lost 1 base to trimming and J lost 7 bases, with 13 bases between them. There are 14 residues in the CDR3. CDR3: CASSLGRPGDEAFF. CDR3 bases: TGTGCCAGCAGCTTAGGAAGGCCAGGGGATGAAGCTTTCTTT.

The rearrangement links TRBV20-1 to TRBJ2-2, with D unresolved. The CDR3 is 11 residues long. Trimming shortened V by 5 bases and J by 5 bases, and 6 bases separated the two germline ends. Germline V gene data show CDR1 as DFQATT and CDR2 as SNEGSKA (reference sequence). The chain's CDR3 is CSAWGTGELFF. The CDR3 nucleotides read TGCAGTGCTTGGGGAACCGGGGAGCTGTTTTTT.

The V call is TRBV2, the J call TRBJ2-5; 9 positions match TRBD2. V dropped 5 bases and J dropped 7; count of bases not matched to a gene: 8. Germline V gene sequence: CDR1 SNHLY, CDR2 FYNNEI. The CDR3 spans 14 residues. Here the CDR3 reads CASSQIWREGTQYF. DNA of the CDR3: TGTGCCAGCAGTCAGATTTGGCGGGAGGGGACCCAGTACTTC.

The chain couples TRBV14 to TRBJ2-7; 9 positions agree with TRBD2. The V and J ends lost 4 bases and 13 bases, in that order; junction bases with no gene match: 20. Germline CDR1 is SGHDN and CDR2 is FVKESK. The CDR3 covers 16 residues. This CDR3 reads CASSLRTPSGAGGQYF. The CDR3 DNA reads as TGTGCCAGCAGCCTCCGTACTCCTAGCGGTGCGGGGGGGCAATACTTC.

This clone has only one observation. Different DNA sequences within this sample yield the same CDR3. This chain joins TRBV15 and TRBJ1-4; D ambiguous. From germline, CDR1 is LNHNV and CDR2 YYDKDF (reference sequence). Trimming removed 1 base at V and 8 bases at J, with 11 bases between. The CDR3 extends over 14 amino acids. This chain's CDR3 is CATSRGPGREKLFF. The DNA for the CDR3 is TGTGCCACCAGCAGAGGACCGGGGAGGGAAAAACTGTTTTTT.

The CDR3 nucleotides are TGCGCCAGCAGCCAAGGCTCCTTAGCCGCTCTAAGGTCCTACGAGCAGTACTTC. Its protein is CASSQGSLAALRSYEQYF. The rearrangement joins TRBV4-1 to TRBJ2-7; D unclear. The CDR3 runs 18 residues. V was shortened by 1 base and J by 1 base, with 20 bases between the two germline ends. CDR1 and CDR2 from the germline V gene are MGHRA and YSYEKL.

This chain links TRBV5-1 with TRBJ2-5, with 7 bases aligning to TRBD1. With 5 bases clipped from V and 5 bases from J, the junction kept 9 bases outside the gene matches. The CDR3 runs 14 residues. Germline V gene data show CDR1 as SGHRS and CDR2 as YFSETQ. CDR3 region: CASSFGQVGETQYF. DNA of the CDR3: TGCGCCAGCAGTTTTGGACAGGTCGGGGAGACCCAGTACTTC.

This rearrangement joins TRBV6-5 to TRBJ2-7, with 14 bases matching TRBD2. Germline V CDR1 and CDR2: MNHEY, SVGAGI. The CDR3 length is 15 residues. V lost 0 bases and J lost 6; bases outside the gene matches: 1. The CDR3 sequence: CASSYSGLAGGEQYF. The CDR3 DNA follows: TGTGCCAGCAGTTACTCAGGACTAGCGGGAGGCGAGCAGTACTTC.

The CDR3 DNA sequence: TGCGCCAGCAGCCTTGGGGTAGCGGCACTTTACAATGAGCAGTTCTTC. As protein: CASSLGVAALYNEQFF. The genes are TRBV4-1 and TRBJ2-1; D may be TRBD2 (6 bases). Germline CDR1 MGHRA, CDR2 YSYEKL. The length of the CDR3 is 16 residues. Trimming shortened V by 4 bases and J by 4 bases, and 17 bases separated the two germline ends.

A word on this clone: The same CDR3 arises from other DNA sequences in this sample as well. The V and J genes are TRBV7-2 and TRBJ1-1; D not certain. With 4 bases removed from V and 1 base from J, the gap between germline ends came to 7 bases. The CDR3 spans 13 residues. CDR1 and CDR2 (germline): SGHTA, FQGNSA. DNA of the CDR3: TGTGCCAGCAGCTCTCAGGAGAACACTGAAGCTTTCTTT. Its protein product is CASSSQENTEAFF.

This clone was detected only once. This chain uses TRBV7-9 with TRBJ2-1; 13 bases are shared with TRBD2. In germline, CDR1 is SEHNR, CDR2 FQNEAQ (reference sequence). CDR3 length equals 18 residues. V shed 4 bases and J 2 bases; nucleotides not matched to a gene: 8. DNA of the CDR3: TGTGCCAGCAGCTCCGGTTCCGGGACTAGCGGGGCCTACAATGAGCAGTTCTTC. Residues: CASSSGSGTSGAYNEQFF. Supplemented by reference TRBV7-9 and TRBJ2-1, the full variable domain reads DTGVSQNPRHKITKRGQNVTFRCDPISEHNRLYWYRQTLGQGPEFLTYFQNEAQLEKSRLLSDRFSAERPKGSFSTLEIQRTEQGDSAMYLCASSSGSGTSGAYNEQFFGPGTRLTVL.

V gene TRBV10-3 combines with J gene TRBJ1-4; tentative D call: TRBD1 (6 bases). The CDR3 is 16 amino acids. The germline V gene encodes CDR1 ENHRY and CDR2 SYGVKD. Trimming pared 6 bases from V and 0 bases from J, leaving 14 bases between. The CDR3 region is CAISRGQIATNEKLFF. The CDR3 coding sequence is TGTGCCATCAGCCGAGGACAGATAGCAACTAATGAAAAACTGTTTTTT.

This sequence joins TRBV19 and TRBJ1-5, with TRBD1 matching 10 bases. Trimming at V came to 6 bases and at J to 3 bases, leaving 8 bases not matched to a gene. This CDR3 is 16 amino acids long. Germline CDR1 reads LNHDA; CDR2 reads SQIVND (reference sequence). As DNA, the CDR3 is TGTGCCAGTAGCCCCTGGGACAGGGGCTCCAATCAGCCCCAGCATTTT. Protein sequence: CASSPWDRGSNQPQHF.

The rearrangement uses TRBV11-2 and TRBJ1-1; 7 bases align to TRBD1. This CDR3 is built from 13 residues. Germline loops: CDR1 SGHAT, CDR2 FQNNGV. J was trimmed by 3 bases and V by 5 bases; bases with no gene match: 3. The CDR3 reads CASSEDRDTEAFF. CDR3 nucleotide sequence: TGTGCCAGCAGCGAAGACAGGGACACTGAAGCTTTCTTT.

The rearrangement links TRBV30 to TRBJ2-1, with D possibly TRBD1 on 6 matching bases. Germline V gene data show CDR1 as GTSNPN and CDR2 as SVGIG (reference sequence). The CDR3 is 13 residues long. The V and J ends lost 3 bases and 2 bases respectively, with 8 bases between them. The CDR3, as DNA: TGTGCCTGGAGGCGGACAGCCTACAATGAGCAGTTCTTC. Its protein product is CAWRRTAYNEQFF.

The V gene is TRBV29-1, the J gene TRBJ1-5; D uncertain. The germline V and J ends were trimmed by 0 bases and 0 bases, with 3 bases remaining between them. The CDR3 runs 13 residues. Germline CDR1 is SQVTM and CDR2 is ANQGSEA. CDR3 nucleotides: TGCAGCGTTGAAGAAAATAGCAATCAGCCCCAGCATTTT. Protein: CSVEENSNQPQHF.

The chain carries TRBV4-2 and TRBJ1-6; tentatively, D is TRBD1 (6 bases). CDR1 and CDR2 from the germline V gene are LGHNA and YNFKEQ. Trimming pared 1 base from V and 10 bases from J, leaving 14 bases between. This CDR3 is built from 15 residues. CDR3 loop: CASSQGGPGYSPLHF. The CDR3 nucleotides are TGTGCCAGCAGCCAAGGGGGGCCTGGATACTCACCCCTCCACTTT.

The chain carries TRBV28 and TRBJ2-7; TRBD2 matches 8 bases. V shed 1 base and J 5 bases; nucleotides not matched to a gene: 10. The length of the CDR3 is 16 residues. Germline V gene lookup returns CDR1 MDHEN and CDR2 SYDVKM. The CDR3 DNA follows: TGTGCCAGCAGTTTATATCCCAGCGGGAGCCACCACGAGCAGTACTTC. It is translated as CASSLYPSGSHHEQYF. The variable domain in full, completed from reference TRBV28 and TRBJ2-7, reads DVKVTQSSRYLVKRTGEKVFLECVQDMDHENMFWYRQDPGLGLRLIYFSYDVKMKEKGDIPEGYSVSREKKERFSLILESASTNQTSMYLCASSLYPSGSHHEQYFGPGTRLTVT.

The gene calls are TRBV11-2 and TRBJ2-2, with D possibly being TRBD1 (5 bases). This CDR3 contains 17 residues. Trimming stripped 4 bases from V and 0 bases from J, with 15 bases between. Germline V gives CDR1 SGHAT, CDR2 FQNNGV. The CDR3 sequence is CASSSIKTVSNTGELFF. CDR3 in DNA: TGTGCCAGCAGCTCGATAAAGACAGTATCGAACACCGGGGAGCTGTTTTTT. Supplemented by reference TRBV11-2 and TRBJ2-2, the full variable domain reads EAGVAQSPRYKIIEKRQSVAFWCNPISGHATLYWYQQILGQGPKLLIQFQNNGVVDDSQLPKDRFSAERLKGVDSTLKIQPAKLEDSAVYLCASSSIKTVSNTGELFFGEGSRLTVL.

Note on this clone: The same CDR3 also results from other DNA sequences found in this sample. The chain uses TRBV7-2 and TRBJ1-1, with D unresolved. V gave up 1 base and J gave up 5 bases, with 11 bases separating them. The CDR3 is 14 residues long. Germline V gives CDR1 SGHTA, CDR2 FQGNSA. CDR3 DNA sequence: TGTGCCAGCAGCTTAGTTCAAGGACGGACTGAAGCTTTCTTT. It is translated as CASSLVQGRTEAFF.